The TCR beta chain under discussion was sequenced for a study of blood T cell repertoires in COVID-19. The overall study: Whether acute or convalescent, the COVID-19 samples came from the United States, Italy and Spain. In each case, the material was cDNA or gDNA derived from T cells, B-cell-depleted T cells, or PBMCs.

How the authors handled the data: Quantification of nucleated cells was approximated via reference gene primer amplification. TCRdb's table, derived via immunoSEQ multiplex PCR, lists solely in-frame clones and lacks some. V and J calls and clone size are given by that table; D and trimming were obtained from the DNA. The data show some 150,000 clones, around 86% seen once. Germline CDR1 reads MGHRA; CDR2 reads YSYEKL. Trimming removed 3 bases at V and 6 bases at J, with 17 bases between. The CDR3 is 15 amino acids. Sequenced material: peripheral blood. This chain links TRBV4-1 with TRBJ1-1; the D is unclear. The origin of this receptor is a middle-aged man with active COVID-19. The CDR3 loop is CASSHTIMRVPEAFF. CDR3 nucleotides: TGCGCCAGCAGCCATACGATAATGAGGGTCCCTGAAGCTTTCTTT.